The next 2 T cell receptor beta chains were all read from a single sample in a study of CD8 T cells in ankylosing spondylitis. MiXCR, run by TCRdb on the 5' RACE reads, gives a single entry per CDR3 protein. Among some 290,000 distinct CDR3 sequences, over 15% were seen once, and the ten largest hold 7.5% to 9.5%. The sequencing input was blood, either unsorted or a sorted T cell fraction (not recorded which). The source of these receptors is a male donor with ankylosing spondylitis or in good health (not recorded which).

This clonotype was counted between two and nine times. The gene calls are TRBV5-1 and TRBJ2-1, with 11 bases matching TRBD2. The V and J ends lost 4 bases and 7 bases, in that order; junction bases with no gene match: 10. Germline V lookup: CDR1 SGHRS, CDR2 YFSETQ. The CDR3 length is 16 residues. For the CDR3, the DNA is TGCGCCAGCAGCCCACTTAGCGGGGGGGCAGGAAATGAGCAGTTCTTC. Translating it yields CASSPLSGGAGNEQFF.

The table lists this clonotype with a few counts. The V gene is TRBV10-3, the J gene TRBJ1-4; TRBD1 agrees at 9 bases. CDR1 is ENHRY and CDR2 is SYGVKD in the germline V gene. The CDR3 is 13 amino acids. V shed 7 bases and J 8 bases; nucleotides not matched to a gene: 5. Here the CDR3 DNA reads TGTGCCATCAACAGGGGGCTCGGGGAAAAACTGTTTTTT. Amino acids: CAINRGLGEKLFF.